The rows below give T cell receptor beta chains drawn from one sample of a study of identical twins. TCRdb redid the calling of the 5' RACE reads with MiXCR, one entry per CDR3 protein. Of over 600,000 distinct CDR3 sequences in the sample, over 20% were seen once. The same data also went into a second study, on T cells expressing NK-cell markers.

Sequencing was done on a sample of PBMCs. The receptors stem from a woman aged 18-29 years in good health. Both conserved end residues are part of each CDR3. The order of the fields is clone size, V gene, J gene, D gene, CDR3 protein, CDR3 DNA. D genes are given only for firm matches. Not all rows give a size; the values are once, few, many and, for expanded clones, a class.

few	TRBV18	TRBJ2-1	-	CASSPQGASEQFF	TGTGCCAGCTCACCCCAGGGTGCGAGTGAGCAGTTCTTC
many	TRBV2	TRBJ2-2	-	CASSPQASAGELFF	TGTGCCAGCAGTCCCCAAGCCTCGGCCGGGGAGCTGTTTTTT
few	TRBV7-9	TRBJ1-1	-	CASDGGGEGNTEAFF	TGTGCCAGCGACGGTGGGGGAGAGGGGAACACTGAAGCTTTCTTT
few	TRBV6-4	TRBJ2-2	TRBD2	CASSDRWGGSNTGELFF	TGTGCCAGCAGTGACCGCTGGGGGGGATCGAACACCGGGGAGCTGTTTTTT
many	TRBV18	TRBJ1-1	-	CASSPTSGGRAFF	TGTGCCAGCTCACCCACCTCGGGAGGGCGAGCTTTCTTT
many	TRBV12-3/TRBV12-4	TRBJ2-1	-	CASSLKISYNEQFF	TGTGCCAGCAGTTTAAAGATCTCCTACAATGAGCAGTTCTTC
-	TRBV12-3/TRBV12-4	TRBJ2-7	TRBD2	CASSFEGLAGQYF	TGTGCCAGCAGTTTCGAGGGACTAGCGGGCCAGTACTTC
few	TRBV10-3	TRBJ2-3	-	CAISVNSGTDTQYF	TGTGCCATCAGTGTGAACAGTGGCACAGATACGCAGTATTTT
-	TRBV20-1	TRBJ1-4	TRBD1	CSAQGTGNEKLFF	TGCAGTGCCCAAGGGACAGGGAACGAAAAACTGTTTTTT
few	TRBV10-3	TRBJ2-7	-	CATVDLDPLGEQYF	TGTGCCACCGTAGACTTAGACCCTTTGGGGGAGCAGTACTTC
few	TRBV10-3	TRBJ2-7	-	CAISGGDVAYEQYF	TGTGCCATCAGTGGAGGGGACGTCGCCTACGAGCAGTACTTC
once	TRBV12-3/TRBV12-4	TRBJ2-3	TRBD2	CASRVAGGTDTQYF	TGTGCCAGCCGTGTGGCGGGGGGCACAGATACGCAGTATTTT
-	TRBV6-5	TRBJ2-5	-	CASSHRDGQETQYF	TGTGCCAGCAGTCACCGGGACGGACAAGAGACCCAGTACTTC
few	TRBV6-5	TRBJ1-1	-	CASSYLGKVGTEAFF	TGTGCCAGCAGTTACCTAGGGAAGGTGGGCACTGAAGCTTTCTTT
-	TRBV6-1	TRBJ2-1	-	CASRRRDSPYNEQFF	TGTGCCAGCAGAAGACGGGACTCCCCTTACAATGAGCAGTTCTTC
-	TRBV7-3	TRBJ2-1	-	CASSSRFGNEQFF	TGTGCCAGCAGCTCCCGATTTGGAAATGAGCAGTTCTTC
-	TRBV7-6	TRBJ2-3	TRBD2	CASSFRFAGGDTDTQYF	TGTGCCAGCAGCTTCCGTTTCGCGGGAGGGGACACAGATACGCAGTATTTT